Shown below are 7 T cell receptor beta chains from a single sample sequenced in a study of monozygotic twins with inflammatory bowel disease. After re-calling the 5' RACE reads, TCRdb lists one entry per CDR3 protein, DNA absent. Its table lists more than 350,000 distinct CDR3 sequences. Sequenced sample: blood. These receptors originate from a human donor with ulcerative colitis or Crohn's disease, or a healthy co-twin of an affected twin (not recorded which).

V gene TRBV5-1 combines with J gene TRBJ2-7; TCRdb lists TRBD1, though no DNA is available to test this call. Per germline, CDR1 SGHRS and CDR2 YFSETQ. The CDR3 runs 14 residues. The CDR3 here is CASSIGTGADEQYF. The whole variable domain, remainder taken from reference TRBV5-1 and TRBJ2-7, is KAGVTQTPRYLIKTRGQQVTLSCSPISGHRSVSWYQQTPGQGLQFLFEYFSETQRNKGNFPGRFSGRQFSNSRSEMNVSTLELGDSALYLCASSIGTGADEQYFGPGTRLTVT.

The chain combines TRBV7-2 with TRBJ1-2; TCRdb outputs TRBD1, but without DNA this stays unchecked. Germline V gives CDR1 SGHTA, CDR2 FQGNSA. This CDR3 is built from 15 residues. The CDR3 reads CASSLSFPGNYGYTF.

The CDR3 spells CASSWRGQSGELFF. The chain combines TRBV12-3 or TRBV12-4 with TRBJ2-2; TCRdb picks TRBD1, but there is no DNA to check that call. This CDR3 is 14 amino acids long.

The rearrangement joins TRBV20-1 to TRBJ2-1; TCRdb calls TRBD2, which cannot be checked without DNA. The length of the CDR3 is 14 residues. From germline, CDR1 is DFQATT and CDR2 SNEGSKA (reference sequence). This chain's CDR3 is CSADSGPLGNEQFF.

This sequence joins TRBV12-3 or TRBV12-4 and TRBJ1-2; with no DNA, the TCRdb D assignment of TRBD1 cannot be verified. This CDR3 is built from 11 residues. The CDR3: CASGTAHGYTF.

This chain links TRBV6-5 with TRBJ1-2; without DNA, the TCRdb call of TRBD1 cannot be checked. The germline CDR1 and CDR2 sequences are MNHEY and SVGAGI. This CDR3 is 13 amino acids long. CDR3 sequence: CASSLTGWYGYTF.

The chain recombines TRBV24-1 with TRBJ2-1; the TRBD1 assignment by TCRdb is unverifiable without DNA. CDR1 and CDR2 (germline): KGHDR, SFDVKD. CDR3 length: 13 amino acids. CDR3: CATSAGRDNEQFF.